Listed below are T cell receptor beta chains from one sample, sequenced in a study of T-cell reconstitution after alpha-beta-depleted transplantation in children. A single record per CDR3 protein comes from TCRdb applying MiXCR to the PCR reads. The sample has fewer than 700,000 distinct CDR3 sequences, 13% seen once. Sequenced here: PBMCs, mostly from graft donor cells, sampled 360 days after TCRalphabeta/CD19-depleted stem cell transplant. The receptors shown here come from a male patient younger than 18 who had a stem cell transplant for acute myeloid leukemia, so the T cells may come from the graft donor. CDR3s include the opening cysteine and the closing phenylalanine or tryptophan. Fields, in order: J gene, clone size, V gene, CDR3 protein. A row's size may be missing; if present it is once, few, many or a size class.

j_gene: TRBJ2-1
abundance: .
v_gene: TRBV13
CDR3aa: CASTETGVGEQFF

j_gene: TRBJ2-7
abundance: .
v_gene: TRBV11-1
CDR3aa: CASSQSRDRYRSYEQYF

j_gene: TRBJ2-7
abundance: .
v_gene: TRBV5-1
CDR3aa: CASSLVGQGRKEQYF

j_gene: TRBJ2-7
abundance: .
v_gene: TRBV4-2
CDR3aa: CASSQVGGALLEQYF

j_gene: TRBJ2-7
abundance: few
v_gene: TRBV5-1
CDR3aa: CASSYDSLSYEQYF

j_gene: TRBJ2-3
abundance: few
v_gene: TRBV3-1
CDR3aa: CASRPTSRADTQYF

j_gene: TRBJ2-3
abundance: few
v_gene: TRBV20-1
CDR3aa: CSAPREGNTDTQYF

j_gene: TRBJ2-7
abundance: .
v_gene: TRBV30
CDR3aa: CACSTGTGNYEQYF

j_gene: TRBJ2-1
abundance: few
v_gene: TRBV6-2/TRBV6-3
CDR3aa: CASGRDREQFF

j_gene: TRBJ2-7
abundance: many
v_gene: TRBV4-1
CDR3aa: CASSQVFGRAYEQYF

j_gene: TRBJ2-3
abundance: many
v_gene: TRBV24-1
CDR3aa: CATSEPTGLAGGTTDTQYF

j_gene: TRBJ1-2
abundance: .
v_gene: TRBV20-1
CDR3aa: CSAPRGSHYGYTF

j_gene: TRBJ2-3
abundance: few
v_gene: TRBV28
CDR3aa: CASSSQAGGITDTQYF

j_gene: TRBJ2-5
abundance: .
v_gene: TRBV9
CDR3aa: CASSVAPHSQETQYF

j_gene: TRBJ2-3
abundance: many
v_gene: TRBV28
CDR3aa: CASSFSTGGGLDTQYF

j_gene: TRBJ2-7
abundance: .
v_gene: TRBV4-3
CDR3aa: CASSQWGAQGGVPYEQYF

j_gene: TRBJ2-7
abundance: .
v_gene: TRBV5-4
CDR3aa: CASSSIGRIGEQYF

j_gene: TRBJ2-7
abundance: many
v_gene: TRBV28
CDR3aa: CAHTSIRAGTYEQYF

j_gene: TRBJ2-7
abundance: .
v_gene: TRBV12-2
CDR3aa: CASRFHLDRVVHEQYF

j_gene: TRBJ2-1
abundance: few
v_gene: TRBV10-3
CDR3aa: CAISGIAGSDEQFF

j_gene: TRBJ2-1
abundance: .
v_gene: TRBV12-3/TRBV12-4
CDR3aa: CASIFSPRDAVGREQFF

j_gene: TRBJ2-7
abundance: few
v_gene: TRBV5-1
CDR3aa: CASSLKGTGTTEQYF

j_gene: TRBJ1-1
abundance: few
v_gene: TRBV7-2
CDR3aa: CASSLQGAGGAFF

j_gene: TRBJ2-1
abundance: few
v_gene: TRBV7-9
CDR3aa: CASSSRLIYNEQFF

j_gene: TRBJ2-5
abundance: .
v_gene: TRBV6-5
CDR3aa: CGGEETQYF

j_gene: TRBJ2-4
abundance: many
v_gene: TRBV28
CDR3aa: CASSRQGIAKNIQYF

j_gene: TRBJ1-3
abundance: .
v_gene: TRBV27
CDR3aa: CASRQHSGNTIYF

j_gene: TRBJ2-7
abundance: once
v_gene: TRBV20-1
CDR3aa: CSASRAPLSYEQYF

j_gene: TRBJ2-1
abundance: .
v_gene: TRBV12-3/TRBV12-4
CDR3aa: CASTPLAGAFTNEQFF

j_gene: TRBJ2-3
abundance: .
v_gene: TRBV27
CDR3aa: CASKTSGDTDTQYF

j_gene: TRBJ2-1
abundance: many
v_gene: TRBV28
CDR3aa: CASRGQGAYNEQFF

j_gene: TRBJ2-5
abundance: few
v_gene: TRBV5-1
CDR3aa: CASAPVGGGRQETQYF

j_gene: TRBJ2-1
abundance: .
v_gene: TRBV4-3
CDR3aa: CASSPEVSSGSANEQFF

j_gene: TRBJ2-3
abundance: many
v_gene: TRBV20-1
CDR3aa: CSARAGIADTQYF

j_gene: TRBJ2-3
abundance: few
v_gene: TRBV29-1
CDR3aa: CSVSAGSTDTQYF

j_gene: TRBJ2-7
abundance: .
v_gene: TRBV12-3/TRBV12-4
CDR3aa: CASSAGLGMGAYEQYF

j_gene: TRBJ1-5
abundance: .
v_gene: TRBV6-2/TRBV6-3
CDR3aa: CASSYADRVRQPQHF

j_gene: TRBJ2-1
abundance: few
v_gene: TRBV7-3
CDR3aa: CASSLIPTLAGHHGNEQFF

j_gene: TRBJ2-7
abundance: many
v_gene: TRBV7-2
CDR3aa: CASSLDRNPLYEQYF

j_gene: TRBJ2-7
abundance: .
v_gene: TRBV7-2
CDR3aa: CASSPTGGVAYEQYF

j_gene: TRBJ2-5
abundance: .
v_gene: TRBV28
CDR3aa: CASSPTRGIWGQETQYF

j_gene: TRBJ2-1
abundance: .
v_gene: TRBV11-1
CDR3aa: CASSAAGLGHNEQFF

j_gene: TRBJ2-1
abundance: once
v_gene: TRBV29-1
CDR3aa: CSVEPIRTSGSLTLLNEQFF

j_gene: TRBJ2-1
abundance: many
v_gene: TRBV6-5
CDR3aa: CASSYSITGWGYNEQFF

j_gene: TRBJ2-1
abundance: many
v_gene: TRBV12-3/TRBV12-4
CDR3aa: CASSLVSGRASEQFF

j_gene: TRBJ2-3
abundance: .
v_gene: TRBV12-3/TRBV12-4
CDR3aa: CASSFEGGFSTDTQYF

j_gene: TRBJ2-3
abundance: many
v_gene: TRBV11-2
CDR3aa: CASSLKPYTQYF

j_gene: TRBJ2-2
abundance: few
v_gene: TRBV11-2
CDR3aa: CASSLPQGQGGELFF

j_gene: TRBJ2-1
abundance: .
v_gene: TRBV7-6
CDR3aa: CASSWDRTPYNEQFF

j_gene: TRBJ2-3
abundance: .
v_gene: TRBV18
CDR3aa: CASSRGLAGVSTDTQYF

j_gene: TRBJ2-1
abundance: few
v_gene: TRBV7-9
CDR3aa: CASRPKGRIPSSYNEQFF

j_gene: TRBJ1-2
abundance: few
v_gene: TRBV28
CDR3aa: CASSRTSRTGVDGYTF